The 15 T cell receptor beta chains presented below share a single source sample, sequenced in a study of T-cell reconstitution after alpha-beta-depleted transplantation in children. The TCRbeta library incorporated unique molecular identifiers. TCRdb re-analysed the PCR reads in MiXCR, keeping a single row per CDR3 protein. Among 550,000 to 800,000 distinct CDR3 sequences, around 13% were seen once, and the ten largest hold 0.79%. The sample in question was PBMCs, obtained before TCRalphabeta/CD19-depleted stem cell transplant. These receptors all stem from a girl aged 2 to 9 with congenital amegakaryocytic thrombocytopenia, due to receive a stem cell transplant.

V is TRBV7-9 and J is TRBJ2-2; no firm D call. There are 16 residues in the CDR3. In germline, CDR1 is SEHNR, CDR2 FQNEAQ (reference sequence). The ends were cut back, 1 base at V and 0 bases at J, with 9 bases in the middle. CDR3 DNA sequence: TGTGCCAGCAGCTTAGGTATCAGTCCGAACACCGGGGAGCTGTTTTTT. As protein: CASSLGISPNTGELFF.

This clonotype was counted many times. The CDR3 DNA reads as TGCGCCAGCAGCTTGGAAGGGAGTGGGTACGAGCAGTACTTC. This sequence encodes CASSLEGSGYEQYF. V is TRBV5-1 and J is TRBJ2-7; D possibly corresponds to TRBD2 (5 bases). V lost 0 bases, J lost 4 bases, and 11 bases lay in between. This CDR3 contains 14 residues. Germline V gene sequence: CDR1 SGHRS, CDR2 YFSETQ.

The rearrangement uses TRBV20-1 and TRBJ2-5; 9 bases are a match to TRBD1. The CDR3 sequence is 12 residues long. Trimming removed 5 bases from V and 4 bases from J; junction bases left unmatched: 2. Germline V gene lookup returns CDR1 DFQATT and CDR2 SNEGSKA (reference sequence). CDR3: CSAVTGGETQYF. The CDR3 DNA sequence: TGCAGTGCTGTGACAGGGGGAGAGACCCAGTACTTC.

This clonotype occurred many times. This chain connects TRBV2 to TRBJ2-7; D possibly corresponds to TRBD1 (5 bases). The CDR3 consists of 12 residues. V lost 6 bases to trimming and J lost 6 bases, with 12 bases between them. Germline values: CDR1 SNHLY, CDR2 FYNNEI. CDR3 DNA sequence: TGTGCCAGCAGAGGGGTTCAAAGCGAGCAGTACTTC. As protein: CASRGVQSEQYF.

The chain links TRBV18 to TRBJ2-5, with 9 bases matching TRBD2. Germline V lookup: CDR1 KGHSH, CDR2 LQKENI. This CDR3 is built from 14 residues. V was clipped by 8 bases and J by 2 bases; unmatched bases: 6. This chain's CDR3 is CASNPGLAQETQYF. In DNA, the CDR3 is TGTGCCAGCAACCCGGGACTAGCTCAAGAGACCCAGTACTTC.

This clonotype was counted many times. This chain joins TRBV12-3 or TRBV12-4 and TRBJ2-6, with a tentative D call TRBD2 (5 bases). CDR3 length: 16 residues. The V gene lost 5 bases and the J gene lost 1 base, with 12 bases spanning the gap. CDR3 sequence: CASSPSDYSGANVLTF. DNA of the CDR3: TGTGCCAGCAGTCCAAGCGACTATTCTGGGGCCAACGTCCTGACTTTC.

This clonotype was detected many times. The chain combines TRBV5-6 with TRBJ2-3; D possibly corresponds to TRBD2 (5 bases). CDR1 and CDR2 (germline): SGHDT, YYEEEE. This CDR3 spans 16 amino acids. Trimming left V 1 base short and J 4 bases short, with 16 bases between. The CDR3 loop reads CASSLMEAVSPDTQYF. CDR3 DNA sequence: TGTGCCAGCAGCTTGATGGAGGCGGTCAGTCCAGATACGCAGTATTTT.

This clonotype was counted many times. The chain has TRBV2 and TRBJ2-1, with D possibly TRBD2 on 6 matching bases. Per the germline V gene, CDR1 is SNHLY and CDR2 is FYNNEI. The CDR3 extends over 14 amino acids. Trimming took off 4 bases at V and 6 bases at J, with 13 bases between the two ends. CDR3 nucleotides: TGTGCCAGCAGTGGCCCGGGACTCATCAATGAGCAGTTCTTC. This codes for CASSGPGLINEQFF.

This clonotype was picked up many times. The J gene is TRBJ2-1, the V gene TRBV7-3; 9 positions agree with TRBD2. In germline, CDR1 is SGHTA, CDR2 FQGTGA. The CDR3 runs 18 residues. With V trimmed by 0 bases and J by 3 bases, 9 bases remained unmatched. CDR3: CASSLTVAGEAIYNEQFF. CDR3 bases: TGTGCCAGCAGCTTAACTGTAGCGGGAGAGGCTATCTACAATGAGCAGTTCTTC. The whole variable domain, filled in from reference TRBV7-3 and TRBJ2-1, reads GAGVSQTPSNKVTEKGKYVELRCDPISGHTALYWYRQSLGQGPEFLIYFQGTGAADDSGLPNDRFFAVRPEGSVSTLKIQRTERGDSAVYLCASSLTVAGEAIYNEQFFGPGTRLTVL.

This rearrangement joins TRBV20-1 to TRBJ2-2, with TRBD2 as a possible D gene (6 bases). The CDR3 consists of 18 residues. With 0 bases removed from V and 2 bases from J, the gap between germline ends came to 19 bases. CDR1 is DFQATT and CDR2 is SNEGSKA in the germline V gene (reference sequence). The CDR3 DNA is TGCAGTGCTAGAGATATGGGGGACTCCCTCCCAAACACCGGGGAGCTGTTTTTT. Translating it yields CSARDMGDSLPNTGELFF.

This chain connects TRBV5-1 to TRBJ2-2; D remains ambiguous. CDR1 and CDR2 (germline): SGHRS, YFSETQ. The CDR3 is 16 amino acids. Trimming removed 3 bases from V and 3 bases from J, with 15 bases in between. CDR3 amino acids: CASSSALDTYTGELFF. Written as DNA, the CDR3 is TGCGCCAGCAGCTCAGCCCTAGACACCTACACCGGGGAGCTGTTTTTT.

The chain carries TRBV29-1 and TRBJ1-1; 7 nucleotides align to TRBD1. CDR3 size: 12 residues. The junction had 6 bases not matched to a gene; V was cut back by 5 bases and J by 6 bases. Germline CDR1 SQVTM, CDR2 ANQGSEA. In DNA form, the CDR3 reads TGCAGCGTTAGGGGACAGCCCTCTGAAGCTTTCTTT. It specifies CSVRGQPSEAFF. Supplemented by reference TRBV29-1 and TRBJ1-1, the full variable domain reads SAVISQKPSRDICQRGTSLTIQCQVDSQVTMMFWYRQQPGQSLTLIATANQGSEATYESGFVIDKFPISRPNLTFSTLTVSNMSPEDSSIYLCSVRGQPSEAFFGQGTRLTVV.

The V call is TRBV12-3 or TRBV12-4, the J call TRBJ2-6; a possible D gene is TRBD2 (5 bases). Trimming shortened V by 7 bases and J by 4 bases, and 11 bases separated the two germline ends. CDR3 length: 14 residues. CDR3 amino acids: CASIRESGANVLTF. As DNA, the CDR3 is TGTGCCAGCATTAGGGAGTCCGGGGCCAACGTCCTGACTTTC.

There are many counts of this clonotype. The chain has TRBV20-1 and TRBJ2-4; 9 bases match TRBD2. Per the germline V gene, CDR1 is DFQATT and CDR2 is SNEGSKA (reference sequence). V was clipped by 3 bases and J by 1 base; unmatched bases: 13. The CDR3 contains 18 residues. The CDR3 sequence is CSASGEAGGPLAKNIQYF. In DNA form, the CDR3 reads TGCAGTGCTAGTGGTGAGGCGGGAGGGCCTCTGGCCAAAAACATTCAGTACTTC.

The chain employs TRBV2 and TRBJ2-5, with unresolved D. The V end was cut by 8 bases, the J end by 0 bases, with 7 bases between. CDR1 is SNHLY and CDR2 is FYNNEI in the germline V gene. The CDR3 extends over 12 amino acids. The CDR3 nucleotides are TGTGCCAGCGGTCCGAACCAAGAGACCCAGTACTTC. Residues: CASGPNQETQYF.